This TCR beta chain comes out of a study of OX40 agonist ivuxolimab in advanced cancers. Study background: Patients were 65% to 85% male with ages about 20 to 79, mean approximately 62.

The protocol was immunoSEQ multiplex PCR, while the TCRdb copy is restricted to in-frame clones and leaves out a portion. This sample has tens of thousands of clones, with around 85% found just once. Germline loops: CDR1 SQVTM, CDR2 ANQGSEA. CDR3 length: 13 residues. V dropped 3 bases and J dropped 6 bases, with 12 bases sitting between them. This chain joins TRBV29-1 and TRBJ2-1; TRBD2 is a possible D gene (5 bases). This TCR was recovered from an adult with an advanced solid tumor such as melanoma, head and neck, liver or kidney cancer. Sequenced here: CD4+ or CD8+ T cells sorted from blood, sampled in a trial of the OX40 agonist ivuxolimab. The CDR3 DNA follows: TGCAGCGTTGACTACGGGATGGTCAATGAGCAGTTCTTC. This encodes CSVDYGMVNEQFF.